This T cell receptor (beta chain) is from a study of CXCR3-negative and CXCR3-positive naive CD8 T cells. UMI labels and 5' RACE were used to prepare the TRB cDNA libraries. TCRdb re-called the 5' RACE reads and catalogs CDR3 proteins one per entry, DNA excluded. The repertoire table contains approximately 130,000 distinct CDR3 sequences. The CDR3 is 14 residues long. Germline loops: CDR1 LNHDA, CDR2 SQIVND (reference sequence). Study-wide points: Hydrophobicity of TRB CDR3s was greater in CXCR3-positive naive cells than in CXCR3-negative naive cells.

As to this clonotype: No antigen is known for it.

The chain is built from TRBV19 and TRBJ1-1. The sequenced material came from naive CXCR3+ CD8+ T cells from blood. Subset here: CD45RO-CCR7+CD27+CD95- naive CD8+ T cells expressing CXCR3 (TNR3+). The sequence came from a human donor in good health. Some clones in this sample may be carry-over from other donors' samples. The CDR3 region is CASSIADSNTEAFF.